This paragraph covers one T cell receptor beta chain sequence. This sample is part of a study of blood T cell repertoires in COVID-19. CDR1 and CDR2 (germline): GTSNPN, SVGIG (reference sequence). J lost 4 bases, V lost 7 bases, and 6 bases had no gene match. The CDR3 loop spans 13 amino acids. Using immunoSEQ multiplex PCR, the repertoire was profiled, and TCRdb retains in-frame clones only, with some absent. The sample shows about 430,000 clones, around nine tenths of them seen only once. The sequenced material came from PBMCs or T cells enriched from blood (not recorded which). The gene calls are TRBV30 and TRBJ1-5; 8 bases are shared with TRBD1. The source is a woman younger than 35 who had been exposed to COVID-19. DNA of the CDR3: TGTGCCTTACAGGGGGGATTTAATCAGCCCCAGCATTTT. Its protein product is CALQGGFNQPQHF.